This T cell receptor (beta chain) was identified in a study of response to subunit inactivated influenza vaccine. Findings of the study overall: That few new T cells are recruited by each seasonal influenza vaccination was the authors' suggestion.

From the RT-PCR reads, TCRdb called clonotypes with MiXCR, one entry per CDR3 protein. The sample includes over 400,000 distinct CDR3 sequences, under 15% of them seen just once. Many counts were recorded for this clonotype. Antigen: not known. Germline lookup yields CDR1 SEHNR and CDR2 FQNEAQ (reference sequence). This CDR3 has 16 amino acids. V was trimmed by 1 base and J by 0 bases, leaving 12 bases between them. The sequencing here drew on PBMCs from blood, taken 35 to 45 days after vaccination. V and J are TRBV7-9 and TRBJ1-1; D is possibly TRBD1 (5 bases). The TCR comes from a man aged 50-60 years who received an inactivated influenza vaccine. This chain's CDR3 is CASSLGQWDMNTEAFF. CDR3 sequence (DNA): TGTGCCAGCAGCTTAGGACAGTGGGATATGAACACTGAAGCTTTCTTT.